The rows below give T cell receptor beta chains drawn from one sample of a study of blood T cell repertoires in COVID-19. TCRdb's table, derived via immunoSEQ multiplex PCR, lists solely in-frame clones and lacks some. Of over 25,000 clones listed, roughly 91% were seen once; the top ten hold 0.9% to 1.1%. Material: peripheral blood. The receptor set was obtained from a man aged 65 to 79 with active or convalescent COVID-19. Both conserved end residues are part of each CDR3. Fields, in order: V gene, J gene, D gene, clone size, CDR3 DNA, CDR3 protein. A D gene is named only where the DNA matches it firmly. A row's size may be missing; if present it is once, few, many or a size class.

>TRBV28|TRBJ2-3|TRBD2|-
TGTGCCAGCAGTTTTGGGCTAGCGGGAGGGGCAGATACGCAGTATTTT
CASSFGLAGGADTQYF
>TRBV30|TRBJ1-1|-|-
TGTGCCTGGAGTGTCGGTATGAACACTGAAGCTTTCTTT
CAWSVGMNTEAFF
>TRBV2|TRBJ2-3|TRBD2|-
TGTGCCAGCAGTGAATTACTAGCGGGTACAGATACGCAGTATTTT
CASSELLAGTDTQYF
>TRBV6-5|TRBJ1-2|TRBD1|-
TGTGCCAGCAGGGATAGACAGGGTCTCTATGGCTACACCTTC
CASRDRQGLYGYTF
>TRBV11-2|TRBJ2-5|-|-
TGTGCCAGCAGCGCCACGCGGGAGACCCAGTACTTC
CASSATRETQYF
>TRBV7-8|TRBJ1-1|-|-
TGTGCCAGCAGCTTAGCTATGATGGGGGGTGAAGCTTTCTTT
CASSLAMMGGEAFF
>TRBV7-2|TRBJ2-5|-|-
TGTGCCAGCACCCTCACCGGAGAGACCCAGTACTTC
CASTLTGETQYF
>TRBV9|TRBJ2-3|-|once
TGTGCCAGCAAACGGGGAAGCTTCACAGATACGCAGTATTTT
CASKRGSFTDTQYF
>TRBV7-3|TRBJ1-1|-|-
TGTGCCAGCAGCGAAACGGTATCGGGCACTGAAGCTTTCTTT
CASSETVSGTEAFF
>TRBV24-1|TRBJ1-5|TRBD1|-
TGTGCCACCAGTGATCGGGACAGGGGGCCCAATCAGCCCCAGCATTTT
CATSDRDRGPNQPQHF